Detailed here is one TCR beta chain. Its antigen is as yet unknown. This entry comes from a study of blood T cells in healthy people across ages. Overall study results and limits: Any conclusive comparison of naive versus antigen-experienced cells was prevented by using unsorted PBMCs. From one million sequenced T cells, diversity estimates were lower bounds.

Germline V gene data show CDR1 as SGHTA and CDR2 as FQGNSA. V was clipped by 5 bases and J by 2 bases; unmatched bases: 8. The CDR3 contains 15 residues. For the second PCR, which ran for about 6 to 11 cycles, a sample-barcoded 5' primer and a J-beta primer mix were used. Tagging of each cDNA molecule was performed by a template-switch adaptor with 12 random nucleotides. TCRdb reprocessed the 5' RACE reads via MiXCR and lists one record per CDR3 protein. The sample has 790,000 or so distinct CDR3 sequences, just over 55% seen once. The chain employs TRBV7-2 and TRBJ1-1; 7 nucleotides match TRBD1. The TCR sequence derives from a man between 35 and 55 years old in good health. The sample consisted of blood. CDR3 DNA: TGTGCCAGCAGCGTCGGGGACAGAAGCAACACTGAAGCTTTCTTT. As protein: CASSVGDRSNTEAFF.